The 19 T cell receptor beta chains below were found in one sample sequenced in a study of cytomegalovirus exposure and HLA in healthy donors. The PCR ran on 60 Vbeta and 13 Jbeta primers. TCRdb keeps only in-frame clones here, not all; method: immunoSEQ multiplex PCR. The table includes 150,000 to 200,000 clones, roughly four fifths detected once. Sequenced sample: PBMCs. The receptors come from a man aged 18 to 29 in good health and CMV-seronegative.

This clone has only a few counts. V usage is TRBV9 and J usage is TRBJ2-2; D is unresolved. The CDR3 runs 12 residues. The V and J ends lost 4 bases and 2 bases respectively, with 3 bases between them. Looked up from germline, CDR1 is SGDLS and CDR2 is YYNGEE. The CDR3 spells CASSLNTGELFF. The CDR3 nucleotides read TGTGCCAGCAGCCTTAACACCGGGGAGCTGTTTTTT. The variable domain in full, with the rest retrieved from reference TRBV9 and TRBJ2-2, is DSGVTQTPKHLITATGQRVTLRCSPRSGDLSVYWYQQSLDQGLQFLIQYYNGEERAKGNILERFSAQQFPDLHSELNLSSLELGDSALYFCASSLNTGELFFGEGSRLTVL.

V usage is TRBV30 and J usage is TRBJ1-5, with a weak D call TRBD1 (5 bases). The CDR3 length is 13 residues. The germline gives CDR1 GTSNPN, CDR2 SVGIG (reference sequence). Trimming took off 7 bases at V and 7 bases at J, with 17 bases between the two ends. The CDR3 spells CASSVGPGQPQHF. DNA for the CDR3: TGTGCCTCGTCCGTGGGGCCAGGACAGCCCCAGCATTTT.

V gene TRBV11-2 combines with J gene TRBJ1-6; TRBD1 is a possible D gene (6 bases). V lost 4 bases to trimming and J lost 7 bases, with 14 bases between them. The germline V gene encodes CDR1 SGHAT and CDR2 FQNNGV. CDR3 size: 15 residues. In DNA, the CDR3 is TGTGCCAGCAGCTCGTTCAGGGGCACCAATTCACCCCTCCACTTT. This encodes CASSSFRGTNSPLHF.

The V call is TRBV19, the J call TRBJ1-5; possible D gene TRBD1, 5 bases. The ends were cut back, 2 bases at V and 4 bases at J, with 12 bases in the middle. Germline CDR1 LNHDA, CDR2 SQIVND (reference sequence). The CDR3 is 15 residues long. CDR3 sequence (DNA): TGTGCCAGTAGTATAAGCGGGGGGGGAAATCAGCCCCAGCATTTT. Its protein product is CASSISGGGNQPQHF.

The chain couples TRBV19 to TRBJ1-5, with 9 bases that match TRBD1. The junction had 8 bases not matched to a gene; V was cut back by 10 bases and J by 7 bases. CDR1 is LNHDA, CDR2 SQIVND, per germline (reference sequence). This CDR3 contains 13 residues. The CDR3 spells CATATGGRQPQHF. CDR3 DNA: TGTGCCACCGCAACAGGGGGCAGGCAGCCCCAGCATTTT.

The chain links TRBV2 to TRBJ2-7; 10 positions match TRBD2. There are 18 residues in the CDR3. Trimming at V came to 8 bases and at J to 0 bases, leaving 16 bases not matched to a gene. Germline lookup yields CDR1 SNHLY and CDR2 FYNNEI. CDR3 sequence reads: CASATPSSGGLSSYEQYF. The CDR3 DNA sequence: TGTGCCAGCGCGACCCCATCTAGCGGGGGCCTGAGCTCCTACGAGCAGTACTTC.

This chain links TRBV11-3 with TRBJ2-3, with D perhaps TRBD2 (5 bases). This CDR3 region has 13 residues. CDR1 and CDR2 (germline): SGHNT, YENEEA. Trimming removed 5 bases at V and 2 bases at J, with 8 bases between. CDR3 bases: TGTGCCAGCAGCGGCCGGGACACAGATACGCAGTATTTT. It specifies CASSGRDTDTQYF.

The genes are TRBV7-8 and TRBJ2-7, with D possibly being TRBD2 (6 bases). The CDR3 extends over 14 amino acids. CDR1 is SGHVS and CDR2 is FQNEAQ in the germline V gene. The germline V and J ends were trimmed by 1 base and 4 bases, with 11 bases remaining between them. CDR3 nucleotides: TGTGCCAGCAGCTTAGGGAGAGGAGGGTACGAGCAGTACTTC. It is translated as CASSLGRGGYEQYF. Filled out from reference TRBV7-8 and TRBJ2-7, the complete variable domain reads GAGVSQSPRYKVAKRGQDVALRCDPISGHVSLFWYQQALGQGPEFLTYFQNEAQLDKSGLPSDRFFAERPEGSVSTLKIQRTQQEDSAVYLCASSLGRGGYEQYFGPGTRLTVT.

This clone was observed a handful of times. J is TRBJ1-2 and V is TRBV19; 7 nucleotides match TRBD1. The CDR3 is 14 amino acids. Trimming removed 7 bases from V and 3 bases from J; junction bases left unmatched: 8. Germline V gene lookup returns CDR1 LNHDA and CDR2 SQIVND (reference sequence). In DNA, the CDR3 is TGTGCCAGTATGCAACAGGGGTTTGACTATGGCTACACCTTC. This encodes CASMQQGFDYGYTF.

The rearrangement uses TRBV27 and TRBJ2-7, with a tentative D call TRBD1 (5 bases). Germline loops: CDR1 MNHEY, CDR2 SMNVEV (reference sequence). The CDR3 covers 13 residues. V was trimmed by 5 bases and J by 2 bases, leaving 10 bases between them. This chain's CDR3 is CASSKVGPYEQYF. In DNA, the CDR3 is TGTGCCAGCAGTAAGGTGGGGCCCTACGAGCAGTACTTC.

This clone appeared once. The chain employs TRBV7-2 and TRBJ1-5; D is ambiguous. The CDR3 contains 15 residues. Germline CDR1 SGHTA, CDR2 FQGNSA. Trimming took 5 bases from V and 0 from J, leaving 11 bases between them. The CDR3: CASSTRLYSNQPQHF. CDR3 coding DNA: TGTGCCAGCAGCACCCGACTGTATAGCAATCAGCCCCAGCATTTT. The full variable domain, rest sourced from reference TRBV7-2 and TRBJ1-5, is GAGVSQSPSNKVTEKGKDVELRCDPISGHTALYWYRQSLGQGLEFLIYFQGNSAPDKSGLPSDRFSAERTGGSVSTLTIQRTQQEDSAVYLCASSTRLYSNQPQHFGDGTRLSIL.

Written as DNA, the CDR3 is TGTGCCAGCAGTTATACGACTAGCGGAGAGACCCAGTACTTC. It encodes CASSYTTSGETQYF. The chain couples TRBV6-5 to TRBJ2-5, with 9 bases that match TRBD2. With V trimmed by 3 bases and J by 4 bases, 3 bases remained unmatched. The CDR3 is 14 residues long. Germline V gene sequence: CDR1 MNHEY, CDR2 SVGAGI.

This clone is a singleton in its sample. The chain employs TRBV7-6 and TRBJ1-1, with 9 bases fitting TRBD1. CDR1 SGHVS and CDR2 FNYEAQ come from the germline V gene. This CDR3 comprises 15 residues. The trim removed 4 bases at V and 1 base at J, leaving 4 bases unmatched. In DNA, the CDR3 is TGTGCCAGCAGCTCAGGACAGGGGCCGAACACTGAAGCTTTCTTT. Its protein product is CASSSGQGPNTEAFF.

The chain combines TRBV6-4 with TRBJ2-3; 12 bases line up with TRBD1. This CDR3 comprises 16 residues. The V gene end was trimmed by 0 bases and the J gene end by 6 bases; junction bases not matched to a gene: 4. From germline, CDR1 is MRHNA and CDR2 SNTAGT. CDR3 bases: TGTGCCAGCAGTGACTCCGGGACAGGGGGCTTGGATACGCAGTATTTT. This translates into CASSDSGTGGLDTQYF.

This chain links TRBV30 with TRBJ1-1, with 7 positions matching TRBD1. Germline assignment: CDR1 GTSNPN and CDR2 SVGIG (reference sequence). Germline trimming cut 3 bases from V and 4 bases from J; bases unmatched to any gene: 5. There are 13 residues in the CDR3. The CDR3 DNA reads TGTGCCTGGAGGAGGGGGCTAGGCACTGAAGCTTTCTTT. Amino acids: CAWRRGLGTEAFF.

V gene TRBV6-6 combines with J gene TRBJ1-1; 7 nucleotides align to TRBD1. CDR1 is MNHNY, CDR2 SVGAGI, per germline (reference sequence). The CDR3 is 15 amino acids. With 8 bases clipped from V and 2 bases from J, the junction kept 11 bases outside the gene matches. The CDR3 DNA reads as TGTGCCAGCCCTACACCGGGACAGACAAACACTGAAGCTTTCTTT. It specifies CASPTPGQTNTEAFF.

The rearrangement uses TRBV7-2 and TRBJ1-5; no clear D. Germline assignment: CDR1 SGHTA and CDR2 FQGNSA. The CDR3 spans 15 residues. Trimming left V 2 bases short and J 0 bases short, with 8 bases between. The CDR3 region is CASSLFILSNQPQHF. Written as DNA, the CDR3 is TGTGCCAGCAGCTTATTTATTCTTAGCAATCAGCCCCAGCATTTT.

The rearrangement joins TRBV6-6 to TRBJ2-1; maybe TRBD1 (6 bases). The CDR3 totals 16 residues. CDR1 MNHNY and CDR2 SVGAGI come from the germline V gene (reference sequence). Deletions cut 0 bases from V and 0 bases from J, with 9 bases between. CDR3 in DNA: TGTGCCAGCAGTTACTCAGGACAGAGCTCCTACAATGAGCAGTTCTTC. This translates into CASSYSGQSSYNEQFF.

In DNA, the CDR3 is TGTGCCAGCAGTTACTCGATACAGGGCAGAGATAGCTACACCTTC. It encodes CASSYSIQGRDSYTF. The chain has TRBV6-5 and TRBJ1-2, with TRBD1 as a possible D gene (6 bases). Trimming shortened V by 0 bases and J by 9 bases, and 17 bases separated the two germline ends. The CDR3 is 15 amino acids. The germline V gene has CDR1 MNHEY and CDR2 SVGAGI.